The next 22 T cell receptor beta chains were all read from a single sample in a study of T cells in Graves' hyperthyroidism and ophthalmopathy. Researchers took RNA transcripts and amplified the TCR beta CDR3 regions from them. The TCR CDR3 was amplified in a first-round RT-PCR using the HTBI primer set. TCRdb used MiXCR to reprocess the multiplex PCR reads, holding one entry per CDR3 protein. Of 250,000 to 300,000 distinct CDR3 sequences listed, roughly 15% were seen once; the top ten hold about 14%. The sequenced sample was blood. The source of these receptors is a middle-aged woman with Graves' hyperthyroidism that later progressed to Graves' ophthalmopathy.

In regard to this clonotype: This clone may be a read error of a much larger clone one base away. The CDR3 does not end in the conserved phenylalanine or tryptophan, so this is likely a read error. CDR3 sequence (DNA): TGTGCCAGCAGACGTACAGGGAGGAGCAATCAGCCCCAGCATCTT. As protein: CASRRTGRSNQPQHL. This rearrangement joins TRBV12-3 or TRBV12-4 to TRBJ1-5; D might be TRBD1 (6 bases). There are 15 residues in the CDR3. V was shortened by 6 bases and J by 1 base, with 13 bases between the two germline ends.

This clonotype was counted at least ten times. The rearrangement uses TRBV24-1 and TRBJ2-3; D may be TRBD2 (7 bases). Germline values: CDR1 KGHDR, CDR2 SFDVKD. The CDR3 has 17 amino acids. Trimming shortened V by 2 bases and J by 4 bases, and 18 bases separated the two germline ends. DNA of the CDR3: TGTGCCACCAGTGATTGGGGGGGGGCAGGGGCGCCAGATACGCAGTATTTT. Amino acids: CATSDWGGAGAPDTQYF.

This clonotype was observed a few times. The chain uses TRBV7-2 and TRBJ1-1; TRBD1 is a possible D gene (5 bases). Germline V gene data show CDR1 as SGHTA and CDR2 as FQGNSA. The CDR3 is 14 amino acids. With 5 bases removed from V and 5 bases from J, the gap between germline ends came to 15 bases. CDR3: CASSPRPGGTEAFF. The CDR3 coding sequence is TGTGCCAGCAGCCCTCGGCCGGGGGGGACTGAAGCTTTCTTT.

This clonotype was seen many times. The chain recombines TRBV2 with TRBJ2-3; D not resolved. The CDR3 is 11 residues long. V lost 3 bases and J 6 bases, leaving 4 bases between the germline ends. Germline V gives CDR1 SNHLY, CDR2 FYNNEI. CDR3 loop: CASSETDTQYF. CDR3 coding DNA: TGTGCCAGCAGTGAGACCGATACGCAGTATTTT.

The chain combines TRBV5-6 with TRBJ2-7, with a possible D match to TRBD2 (6 bases). The CDR3 spans 15 residues. In germline, CDR1 is SGHDT, CDR2 YYEEEE. Trimming stripped 4 bases from V and 0 bases from J, with 14 bases between. The CDR3: CASSPIGGSSYEQYF. The CDR3 coding sequence is TGTGCCAGCAGCCCAATCGGGGGTAGCTCCTACGAGCAGTACTTC.

Notes on this clonotype: This may be a read error, as it is one base from a much larger clone. The chain is built from TRBV18 and TRBJ2-1; D unresolved. V lost 4 bases to trimming and J lost 3 bases, with 10 bases between them. The CDR3 totals 14 residues. Germline V gene data show CDR1 as KGHSH and CDR2 as LQKENI. The CDR3 spells CASSQPRSYNEQFF. For the CDR3, the DNA is TGTGCCAGCTCACAACCAAGGAGCTACAATGAGCAGTTCTTC.

The table lists this clonotype with many counts. The gene calls are TRBV27 and TRBJ2-2; TRBD2 aligns across 13 bases. This CDR3 has 16 amino acids. With V trimmed by 8 bases and J by 5 bases, 8 bases remained unmatched. CDR1 is MNHEY and CDR2 is SMNVEV in the germline V gene (reference sequence). The CDR3 DNA reads as TGTGCCAGCGGGGACCGGACTAGCGGGAGAACCGGGGAGCTGTTTTTT. This encodes CASGDRTSGRTGELFF.

This clonotype was found a few times. This chain links TRBV5-4 with TRBJ2-7; TRBD2 is a possible D gene (6 bases). This CDR3 region has 17 residues. Germline V gene lookup returns CDR1 SGHNT and CDR2 YYREEE (reference sequence). V shed 2 bases and J shed 5 bases, with 23 bases lying between them. The DNA for the CDR3 is TGTGCCAGCAGCTTCCGAACCAGGTTGCAGACTAGTAACGAGCAGTACTTC. It is translated as CASSFRTRLQTSNEQYF.

This clonotype appeared many times. As DNA, the CDR3 is TGCAGTGCTAGGCTACCAGGCCTCGACTACGAGCAGTACTTC. Its protein is CSARLPGLDYEQYF. The chain employs TRBV20-1 and TRBJ2-7; D gene unclear. Looked up from germline, CDR1 is DFQATT and CDR2 is SNEGSKA (reference sequence). The length of the CDR3 is 14 residues. The V end lost 3 bases, the J end lost 3 bases, and 15 bases lay between the germline ends.

In this sample, this clonotype turned up many times. The chain joins TRBV7-9 to TRBJ2-5; 9 positions match TRBD2. Germline CDR1 reads SEHNR; CDR2 reads FQNEAQ (reference sequence). The junction had 13 bases not matched to a gene; V was cut back by 0 bases and J by 2 bases. The CDR3 sequence is 19 residues long. This CDR3 is CASSLAPLAGVYGQETQYF. CDR3 nucleotides: TGTGCCAGCAGCTTAGCGCCCTTAGCGGGAGTCTACGGGCAAGAGACCCAGTACTTC.

V is TRBV19 and J is TRBJ2-4; D might be TRBD2 (6 bases). Per the germline V gene, CDR1 is LNHDA and CDR2 is SQIVND (reference sequence). V was shortened by 10 bases and J by 7 bases, with 20 bases between the two germline ends. The CDR3 runs to 14 residues. The CDR3 is CATAGRGEYNIQYF. The CDR3 DNA reads as TGTGCCACTGCGGGGAGAGGGGAATATAACATTCAGTACTTC.

This clonotype was seen a handful of times. V usage is TRBV2 and J usage is TRBJ2-3, with TRBD2 identical over 9 bases. The CDR3 is 14 amino acids. With V trimmed by 7 bases and J by 4 bases, 6 bases remained unmatched. Germline V gives CDR1 SNHLY, CDR2 FYNNEI. CDR3 region: CASKGGRAPDTQYF. CDR3 nucleotide sequence: TGTGCCAGCAAAGGCGGGAGGGCCCCAGATACGCAGTATTTT. The whole variable domain, remainder taken from reference TRBV2 and TRBJ2-3, is EPEVTQTPSHQVTQMGQEVILRCVPISNHLYFYWYRQILGQKVEFLVSFYNNEISEKSEIFDDQFSVERPDGSNFTLKIRSTKLEDSAMYFCASKGGRAPDTQYFGPGTRLTVL.

The chain joins TRBV7-9 to TRBJ1-6; D unresolved. V lost 8 bases to trimming and J lost 5 bases, with 13 bases between them. The CDR3 covers 14 residues. Germline V lookup: CDR1 SEHNR, CDR2 FQNEAQ (reference sequence). CDR3 DNA: TGTGCCAGCCGGCGGGAGGGCAATAATTCACCCCTCCACTTT. Its translation: CASRREGNNSPLHF.

The sample holds a few counts of this clonotype. The junction departs from germline at one end; a sequencing error may be responsible. This chain uses TRBV15 with TRBJ1-2; the D is unclear. The germline gives CDR1 LNHNV, CDR2 YYDKDF (reference sequence). This CDR3 spans 14 amino acids. CDR3 sequence: CATSRASDYYGYAF. Here the CDR3 DNA reads TGTGCCACCAGCAGAGCGTCGGATTACTATGGCTACGCCTTC.

This clonotype appeared many times. The genes are TRBV5-4 and TRBJ2-1; D is uncertain. Trimming took 4 bases from V and 5 from J, leaving 10 bases between them. The CDR3 consists of 13 residues. Looked up from germline, CDR1 is SGHNT and CDR2 is YYREEE (reference sequence). The CDR3 sequence is CASSRVQDNEQFF. As DNA, the CDR3 is TGTGCCAGCAGCCGAGTTCAGGACAATGAGCAGTTCTTC.

There are a few counts of this clonotype. The chain joins TRBV6-6 to TRBJ2-7, with D uncertain. This CDR3 has 13 residues. Germline values: CDR1 MNHNY, CDR2 SVGAGI (reference sequence). The V and J ends lost 0 bases and 12 bases respectively, with 15 bases between them. The CDR3 protein is CASSYSLGRWPYF. The CDR3 DNA is TGTGCCAGCAGTTACTCCTTGGGCCGATGGCCGTACTTC.

The V and J genes are TRBV28 and TRBJ2-7, with 7 bases aligning to TRBD1. The CDR3 length is 13 residues. CDR1 is MDHEN and CDR2 is SYDVKM in the germline V gene. The junction had 9 bases not matched to a gene; V was cut back by 8 bases and J by 5 bases. The CDR3 DNA sequence: TGTGCCAGCGGACAGGAACCCCCCCACGAGCAGTACTTC. Its translation is CASGQEPPHEQYF.

V gene TRBV29-1 combines with J gene TRBJ2-6; D remains ambiguous. Germline CDR1 SQVTM, CDR2 ANQGSEA. The CDR3 consists of 9 residues. V was trimmed by 6 bases and J by 12 bases, leaving 6 bases between them. CDR3 sequence reads: CSVPLVLTF. CDR3 in DNA: TGCAGCGTACCCCTCGTCCTGACTTTC.

This chain joins TRBV18 and TRBJ2-7; TRBD1 matches at 9 bases. V gave up 4 bases and J gave up 3 bases; unmatched junction bases: 13. Germline V gives CDR1 KGHSH, CDR2 LQKENI. The CDR3 spans 17 residues. CDR3 sequence (DNA): TGTGCCAGCTCACTGTCAACACGGGACAGGGCATTCTACGAGCAGTACTTC. Protein product: CASSLSTRDRAFYEQYF.

The chain is built from TRBV28 and TRBJ2-5, with TRBD1 identical over 8 bases. The CDR3 consists of 13 residues. Trimming took 4 bases from V and 6 from J; bases not matched to a gene: 4. Germline V lookup: CDR1 MDHEN, CDR2 SYDVKM. The CDR3 region is CASSSDRAQTQYF. For the CDR3, the DNA is TGTGCCAGCAGTTCGGACAGGGCCCAGACCCAGTACTTC. The full variable domain, its missing parts supplied by reference TRBV28 and TRBJ2-5, is DVKVTQSSRYLVKRTGEKVFLECVQDMDHENMFWYRQDPGLGLRLIYFSYDVKMKEKGDIPEGYSVSREKKERFSLILESASTNQTSMYLCASSSDRAQTQYFGPGTRLLVL.

This clonotype was seen repeatedly, ten times or more. The chain is built from TRBV4-1 and TRBJ2-7; D is perhaps TRBD2 (6 bases). The V gene's germline CDR1 is MGHRA and CDR2 YSYEKL. V lost 0 bases to trimming and J lost 2 bases, with 14 bases between them. The CDR3 consists of 16 residues. CDR3 nucleotides: TGCGCCAGCAGCCAAGAACGAGGTAGCGGCGCCTACGAGCAGTACTTC. It translates to CASSQERGSGAYEQYF.

This chain connects TRBV2 to TRBJ2-5, with 10 bases matching TRBD2. Looked up from germline, CDR1 is SNHLY and CDR2 is FYNNEI. The CDR3 covers 15 residues. Trimming cost V 5 bases and J 1 base; bases outside gene matches: 4. The CDR3 DNA sequence: TGTGCCAGCAGTTCGGGACTAGCGACCCAAGAGACCCAGTACTTC. It encodes CASSSGLATQETQYF.